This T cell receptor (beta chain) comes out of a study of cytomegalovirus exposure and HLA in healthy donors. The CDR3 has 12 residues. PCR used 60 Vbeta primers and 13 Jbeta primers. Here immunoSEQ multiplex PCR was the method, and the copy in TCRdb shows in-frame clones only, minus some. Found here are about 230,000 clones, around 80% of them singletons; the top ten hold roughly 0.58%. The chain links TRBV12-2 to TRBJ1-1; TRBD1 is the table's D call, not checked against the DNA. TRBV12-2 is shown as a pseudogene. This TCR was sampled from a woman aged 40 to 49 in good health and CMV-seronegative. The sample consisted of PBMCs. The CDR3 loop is CASRFGHSEAFF. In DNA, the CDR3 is TGTGCAAGTCGCTTCGGACATTCTGAAGCTTTCTTT.